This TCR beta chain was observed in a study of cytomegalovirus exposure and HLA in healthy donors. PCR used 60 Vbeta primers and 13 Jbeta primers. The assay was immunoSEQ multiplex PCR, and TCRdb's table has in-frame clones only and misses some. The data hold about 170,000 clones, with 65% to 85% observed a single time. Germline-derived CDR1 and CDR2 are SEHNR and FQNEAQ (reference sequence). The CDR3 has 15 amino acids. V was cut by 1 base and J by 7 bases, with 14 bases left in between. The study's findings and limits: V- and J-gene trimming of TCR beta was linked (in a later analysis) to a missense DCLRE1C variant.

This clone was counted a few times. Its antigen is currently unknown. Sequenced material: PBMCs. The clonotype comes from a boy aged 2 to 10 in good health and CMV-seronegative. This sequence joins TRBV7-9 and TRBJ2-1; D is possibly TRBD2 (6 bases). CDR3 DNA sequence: TGTGCCAGCAGCTTAGATGGGGGGTCCAGTAATGAGCAGTTCTTC. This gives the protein CASSLDGGSSNEQFF.